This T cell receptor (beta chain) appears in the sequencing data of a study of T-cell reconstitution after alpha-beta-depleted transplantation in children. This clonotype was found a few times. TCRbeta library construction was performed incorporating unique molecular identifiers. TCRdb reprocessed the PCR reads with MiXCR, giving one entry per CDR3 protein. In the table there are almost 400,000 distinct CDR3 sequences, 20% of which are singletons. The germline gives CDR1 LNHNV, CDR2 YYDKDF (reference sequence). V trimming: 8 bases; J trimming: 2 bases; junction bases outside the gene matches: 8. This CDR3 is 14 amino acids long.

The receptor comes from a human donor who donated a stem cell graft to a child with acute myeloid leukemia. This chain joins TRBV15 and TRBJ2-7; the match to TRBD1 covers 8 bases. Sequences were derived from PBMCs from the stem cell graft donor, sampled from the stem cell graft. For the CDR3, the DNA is TGTGCCACCGCACGGACAGGGAAAACCTACGAGCAGTACTTC. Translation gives CATARTGKTYEQYF.